What follows are 19 T cell receptor beta chains derived from one specimen sequenced in a study of post-analysis software for immune sequencing data. Every TCR beta cDNA library bore unique molecular identifiers. TCRdb processed the PCR reads anew with MiXCR; each CDR3 protein has one entry. The sample has approximately 730,000 distinct CDR3 sequences; 40% to 55% are singletons. Study-level results: Comparison of patients with controls showed roughly five TRBV segments more frequent in patients, TRBV5-6, TRBV5-1 and TRBV20-1 among them.

No antigens are known for them. What was sequenced was blood. Every receptor here comes from a girl aged 5 to 17 with multiple sclerosis.

In its sample, this clonotype was seen a few times. This chain uses TRBV12-5 with TRBJ2-3; 9 bases are a match to TRBD2. The CDR3 consists of 16 residues. The ends lost 1 base at V and 1 base at J; junction bases unmatched: 3. Germline CDR1 and CDR2: LGHNT and FRNRAP. CDR3 nucleotide sequence: TGTGCTAGTGGTTTGGGACTAGCGGACGGCACAGATACGCAGTATTTT. Translating gives CASGLGLADGTDTQYF.

The V gene is TRBV12-3 or TRBV12-4, the J gene TRBJ2-3; D not resolved. Trimming removed 6 bases at V and 0 bases at J, with 13 bases between. This CDR3 is 15 amino acids long. The CDR3 sequence: CASRLGSTSTDTQYF. The CDR3 region has the DNA TGTGCCAGCAGATTGGGGTCCACAAGCACAGATACGCAGTATTTT.

This clonotype occurred a few times. The chain employs TRBV7-6 and TRBJ2-5, with TRBD2 as a possible D gene (5 bases). The CDR3 consists of 14 residues. V was trimmed by 2 bases and J by 4 bases, leaving 11 bases between them. CDR1 SGHVS and CDR2 FNYEAQ come from the germline V gene. The CDR3 nucleotides read TGTGCCAGCAGCTTACGGGGTGCTGGAGAGACCCAGTACTTC. Its protein product is CASSLRGAGETQYF.

The chain combines TRBV9 with TRBJ1-6; D may be TRBD1 (5 bases). V was pared by 4 bases and J by 10 bases, with 15 bases between. The CDR3 is 14 amino acids. Germline CDR1 SGDLS, CDR2 YYNGEE. This CDR3 is CASSLDMVRSPLHF. The CDR3 nucleotides read TGTGCCAGCAGCCTGGACATGGTACGCTCACCCCTCCACTTT.

CDR3 region: CASSSVPGQGPDYGYTF. CDR3 bases: TGTGCCAGCAGTTCAGTCCCGGGACAGGGTCCGGACTATGGCTACACCTTC. The rearrangement links TRBV12-3 or TRBV12-4 to TRBJ1-2; 9 bases are a match to TRBD1. The junction had 12 bases not matched to a gene; V was cut back by 4 bases and J by 3 bases. This CDR3 is built from 17 residues.

This clonotype was detected a few times. CDR3 sequence reads: CASSPGGTFNEQYF. CDR3 sequence (DNA): TGTGCCAGCAGCCCAGGAGGGACATTCAACGAGCAGTACTTC. The chain is built from TRBV7-9 and TRBJ2-7; D is tentatively TRBD1 or TRBD2 (6 bases each). The CDR3 has 14 amino acids. Germline V gene sequence: CDR1 SEHNR, CDR2 FQNEAQ (reference sequence). Trimming took off 5 bases at V and 5 bases at J, with 16 bases between the two ends.

The chain links TRBV6-5 to TRBJ2-7; D remains ambiguous. V lost 6 bases and J lost 4, with 16 bases in between. The CDR3 contains 14 residues. The germline V gene has CDR1 MNHEY and CDR2 SVGAGI. The CDR3 protein is CASSPQPGFYEQYF. The CDR3 DNA reads TGTGCCAGCAGCCCCCAACCCGGGTTTTACGAGCAGTACTTC.

Details on this clonotype: This may stem from a read error, because a much larger clone lies one nucleotide away. Without the conserved terminal phenylalanine or tryptophan, this CDR3 likely stems from a read error. In DNA, the CDR3 is TGTGCCAGCAGTGAGTCGCTAGCGGGAGTTGATACGCAGTATGTT. It specifies CASSESLAGVDTQYV. This chain connects TRBV6-4 to TRBJ2-3; 10 positions agree with TRBD2. The CDR3 runs to 15 residues. J lost 6 bases, V lost 3 bases, and 6 bases had no gene match. In germline, CDR1 is MRHNA, CDR2 SNTAGT.

This clonotype was observed once. The rearrangement uses TRBV20-1 and TRBJ2-1, with D possibly being TRBD2 (6 bases). CDR1 is DFQATT and CDR2 is SNEGSKA in the germline V gene (reference sequence). The CDR3 loop spans 14 amino acids. In DNA form, the CDR3 reads TGCAGCCCTGGGTCCGGGGAGGTTGGCAATGAGCAGTTCTTC. It specifies CSPGSGEVGNEQFF.

The gene calls are TRBV10-3 and TRBJ2-3; 7 bases fit TRBD1. V was pared by 6 bases and J by 1 base, with 4 bases of the junction left unmatched. There are 14 residues in the CDR3. CDR1 is ENHRY and CDR2 is SYGVKD in the germline V gene. CDR3: CAIRAGTGTDTQYF. CDR3 DNA: TGTGCCATCAGGGCCGGGACAGGCACAGATACGCAGTATTTT.

The rearrangement uses TRBV6-2 or TRBV6-3 and TRBJ2-1, with TRBD1 matching 12 bases. V was pared by 6 bases and J by 0 bases, with 0 bases of the junction left unmatched. CDR1 MNHEY and CDR2 SVGEGT come from the germline V gene. CDR3 length equals 15 residues. The CDR3 sequence: CASRGQGASYNEQFF. CDR3 nucleotide sequence: TGTGCCAGCAGGGGACAGGGGGCCTCCTACAATGAGCAGTTCTTC.

This chain connects TRBV5-1 to TRBJ1-1, with no clear D. Looked up from germline, CDR1 is SGHRS and CDR2 is YFSETQ. Trimming took 6 bases from V and 1 from J, leaving 13 bases between them. This CDR3 comprises 14 residues. The CDR3: CASTRDGRNTEAFF. CDR3 DNA: TGCGCCAGCACCCGAGACGGGAGGAACACTGAAGCTTTCTTT.

The V gene is TRBV27, the J gene TRBJ2-3, with 11 nucleotides matching TRBD2. Germline-derived CDR1 and CDR2 are MNHEY and SMNVEV (reference sequence). Unmatched junction bases numbered 4, after V lost 7 bases and J lost 1 base. CDR3 length: 15 residues. In nucleotides, the CDR3 is TGTGCCAGCATCGGGACTAGCGGAGGCACAGATACGCAGTATTTT. Its protein is CASIGTSGGTDTQYF.

The chain employs TRBV7-9 and TRBJ2-6; D remains ambiguous. Germline V gene lookup returns CDR1 SEHNR and CDR2 FQNEAQ (reference sequence). This CDR3 region has 12 residues. V was shortened by 10 bases and J by 5 bases, with 9 bases between the two germline ends. CDR3 DNA: TGTGCCACCCGATCGAGGGCCAACGTCCTGACTTTC. It translates to CATRSRANVLTF.

The chain links TRBV20-1 to TRBJ2-5; D unresolved. V was pared by 5 bases and J by 1 base, with 8 bases between. The CDR3 extends over 12 amino acids. CDR1 and CDR2 (germline): DFQATT, SNEGSKA (reference sequence). The CDR3, as DNA: TGCAGTGCTCCCTACAGCCAAGAGACCCAGTACTTC. Translating gives CSAPYSQETQYF.

This clonotype occurred once. The chain couples TRBV12-3 or TRBV12-4 to TRBJ2-5; D call uncertain. The CDR3 covers 13 residues. The V and J ends lost 3 bases and 0 bases respectively, with 5 bases between them. CDR3 residues: CASSFTHQETQYF. The CDR3 DNA reads TGTGCCAGCAGTTTTACCCACCAAGAGACCCAGTACTTC.

This clonotype was found a few times. Here the CDR3 DNA reads TGTGCCAGCAGCTCCAGGGGGTCCTATGGCTACACCTTC. Translation gives CASSSRGSYGYTF. V and J are TRBV3-1 and TRBJ1-2; 7 bases match TRBD1. From germline, CDR1 is LGHDT and CDR2 YNNKEL (reference sequence). Trimming removed 5 bases from V and 4 bases from J; junction bases left unmatched: 4. This CDR3 has 13 amino acids.

The rearrangement joins TRBV7-9 to TRBJ2-1; TRBD2 matches at 8 bases. CDR1 is SEHNR, CDR2 FQNEAQ, per germline (reference sequence). The CDR3 totals 16 residues. Trimming removed 5 bases from V and 7 bases from J; junction bases left unmatched: 13. CDR3 sequence (DNA): TGTGCCAGCAGCCAGCCACTCAGCGGGAGTGTTAATGAGCAGTTCTTC. Encoded protein: CASSQPLSGSVNEQFF.

The chain joins TRBV5-4 to TRBJ2-1, with 7 bases matching TRBD2. In germline, CDR1 is SGHNT, CDR2 YYREEE (reference sequence). The junction had 23 bases not matched to a gene; V was cut back by 3 bases and J by 5 bases. The CDR3 length is 20 residues. The CDR3 nucleotides read TGTGCCAGCAGCTCCCCCGAAGGCCTAGCGGTCTTAAGCGAACACAATGAGCAGTTCTTC. Translation: CASSSPEGLAVLSEHNEQFF.